These 20 T cell receptor beta chains were all obtained from the same sample, sequenced in a study of siplizumab effects on memory and regulatory T cells. TCRdb keeps only in-frame clones here, not all; method: immunoSEQ multiplex PCR. Found here are more than 85,000 clones, around 92% of them singletons; the top ten hold under 0.75%. The source material was Tregs sorted from blood. These TCRs come from a human donor in good health.

This rearrangement joins TRBV14 to TRBJ1-3, with TRBD1 as a possible D gene (6 bases). The CDR3 spans 15 residues. Trimming shortened V by 0 bases and J by 14 bases, and 20 bases separated the two germline ends. Germline-derived CDR1 and CDR2 are SGHDN and FVKESK. CDR3 bases: TGTGCCAGCAGCCAAGACGGGTTCCGGTTGCGGACAGTATATTTT. Its translation: CASSQDGFRLRTVYF.

This clone was seen a handful of times. The chain uses TRBV11-1 and TRBJ2-7; 9 bases line up with TRBD1. The trim removed 5 bases at V and 2 bases at J, leaving 7 bases unmatched. This CDR3 contains 15 residues. CDR1 is SGHAT, CDR2 FQDESV, per germline (reference sequence). CDR3 in amino acids: CASSQYRGLPYEQYF. CDR3 in DNA: TGTGCCAGCAGCCAATACAGGGGGCTGCCCTACGAGCAGTACTTC.

The V call is TRBV7-9, the J call TRBJ1-1; D is unresolved. Germline CDR1 SEHNR, CDR2 FQNEAQ (reference sequence). This CDR3 has 17 amino acids. The V end was cut by 5 bases, the J end by 2 bases, with 21 bases between. This CDR3 reads CASSPYPLSLRNTEAFF. The CDR3 bases are TGTGCCAGCAGCCCCTACCCCCTTTCCCTCCGCAACACTGAAGCTTTCTTT.

This chain's CDR3 is CASSLGAGLLTDTQYF. The CDR3 DNA follows: TGTGCCAGCAGCTTAGGCGCGGGACTCCTCACAGATACGCAGTATTTT. J is TRBJ2-3 and V is TRBV7-9; D may be TRBD2 (6 bases). Looked up from germline, CDR1 is SEHNR and CDR2 is FQNEAQ (reference sequence). Trimming removed 1 base at V and 2 bases at J, with 13 bases between. The CDR3 has 16 amino acids. Variable domain in full (rest from reference TRBV7-9 and TRBJ2-3): DTGVSQNPRHKITKRGQNVTFRCDPISEHNRLYWYRQTLGQGPEFLTYFQNEAQLEKSRLLSDRFSAERPKGSFSTLEIQRTEQGDSAMYLCASSLGAGLLTDTQYFGPGTRLTVL.

This clone appeared once. The J gene is TRBJ1-4, the V gene TRBV4-1, with a weak D call TRBD1 (6 bases). The CDR3 loop spans 15 amino acids. Germline CDR1 is MGHRA and CDR2 is YSYEKL. V dropped 2 bases and J dropped 1 base, with 8 bases sitting between them. The CDR3 region has the DNA TGCGCCAGCAGCCAACAGGGGAAAACTAATGAAAAACTGTTTTTT. It codes for CASSQQGKTNEKLFF.

The J gene is TRBJ2-7, the V gene TRBV10-3, with D possibly called TRBD1 or TRBD2 (5 bases each). The CDR3 covers 14 residues. The V and J ends lost 2 bases and 3 bases respectively, with 11 bases between them. In germline, CDR1 is ENHRY, CDR2 SYGVKD. The CDR3 DNA reads TGTGCCATCAGTGAGGGGGGTTCCTTCTACGAGCAGTACTTC. It yields the protein CAISEGGSFYEQYF.

The V call is TRBV7-9, the J call TRBJ1-2; no definite D call. V gave up 2 bases and J gave up 8 bases, with 18 bases separating them. Germline values: CDR1 SEHNR, CDR2 FQNEAQ (reference sequence). The CDR3 contains 15 residues. In nucleotides, the CDR3 is TGTGCCAGCAGCTTAAACACCGCGATGGGGTACGGCTACACCTTC. Residues: CASSLNTAMGYGYTF.

This clone has only one observation. The rearrangement uses TRBV7-9 and TRBJ2-1, with 8 bases matching TRBD2. Trimming cost V 1 base and J 6 bases; bases outside gene matches: 14. Germline CDR1 SEHNR, CDR2 FQNEAQ (reference sequence). CDR3 length equals 18 residues. The CDR3: CASSLGLRAAGGSNEQFF. CDR3 bases: TGTGCCAGCAGCTTAGGTTTGAGGGCGGCGGGAGGCTCCAATGAGCAGTTCTTC.

The chain couples TRBV12-2 to TRBJ2-1; TRBD1, as called in the table, went unchecked against the DNA. TRBV12-2 is labeled a pseudogene. CDR3 length: 16 residues. The CDR3 reads CASRLKLGQGDDEQFF. In DNA, the CDR3 is TGTGCAAGTCGCTTAAAGCTCGGGCAGGGGGACGATGAGCAGTTCTTC.

The J gene is TRBJ1-5, the V gene TRBV6-6; D ambiguous. Germline assignment: CDR1 MNHNY and CDR2 SVGAGI (reference sequence). V was cut by 2 bases and J by 0 bases, with 8 bases left in between. This CDR3 is built from 15 residues. CDR3 sequence: CASSYGQNSNQPQHF. DNA of the CDR3: TGTGCCAGCAGTTACGGGCAGAATAGCAATCAGCCCCAGCATTTT.

This clone was observed once. The chain employs TRBV5-1 and TRBJ2-7; 10 nucleotides match TRBD2. The length of the CDR3 is 16 residues. Germline CDR1 SGHRS, CDR2 YFSETQ. Germline trimming cut 0 bases from V and 6 bases from J; bases unmatched to any gene: 9. The CDR3 bases are TGCGCCAGCAGCTTGGTAGCCCCTAGCGGGAGACTCGAGCAGTACTTC. This translates into CASSLVAPSGRLEQYF.

V gene TRBV7-9 combines with J gene TRBJ1-1; D ambiguous. V lost 1 base, J lost 3 bases, and 6 bases lay in between. Germline loops: CDR1 SEHNR, CDR2 FQNEAQ (reference sequence). The CDR3 is 13 amino acids. For the CDR3, the DNA is TGTGCCAGCAGCTTAGAAATTCACACTGAAGCTTTCTTT. It translates to CASSLEIHTEAFF.

CDR3 DNA sequence: TGTGCCAGACAGGGCGCCGCGTTTAGCTACAATGAGCAGTTCTTC. Its protein is CARQGAAFSYNEQFF. The rearrangement joins TRBV6-5 to TRBJ2-1, with TRBD1 as a possible D gene (6 bases). The CDR3 extends over 15 amino acids. V dropped 9 bases and J dropped 3 bases, with 18 bases sitting between them. The germline V gene has CDR1 MNHEY and CDR2 SVGAGI.

This rearrangement joins TRBV6-1 to TRBJ1-3; D might be TRBD1 (6 bases). The germline CDR1 and CDR2 sequences are MNHNS and SASEGT. V was cut by 2 bases and J by 4 bases, with 9 bases left in between. The CDR3 is made up of 14 amino acids. CDR3 sequence reads: CASSEIGGGNTIYF. The CDR3 region has the DNA TGTGCCAGCAGTGAAATCGGGGGCGGAAACACCATATATTTT.

V usage is TRBV2 and J usage is TRBJ2-2; tentatively, D is TRBD1 or TRBD2 (6 bases each). The V gene's germline CDR1 is SNHLY and CDR2 FYNNEI. The V and J ends lost 7 bases and 5 bases respectively, with 14 bases between them. This CDR3 contains 14 residues. CDR3 sequence reads: CASIRQEGTGELFF. Here the CDR3 DNA reads TGTGCCAGCATAAGACAGGAGGGGACCGGGGAGCTGTTTTTT.

The genes are TRBV9 and TRBJ2-2; the match to TRBD1 covers 7 bases. Germline-derived CDR1 and CDR2 are SGDLS and YYNGEE. This CDR3 has 14 amino acids. The ends lost 1 base at V and 11 bases at J; junction bases unmatched: 8. The CDR3 DNA reads as TGTGCCAGCAGCGTATTTAGAGGGGGCGGTGAGCTGTTTTTT. Its protein product is CASSVFRGGGELFF.

This clone came up a few times. The chain has TRBV6-5 and TRBJ2-3; D uncertain. The germline V gene has CDR1 MNHEY and CDR2 SVGAGI. This CDR3 spans 15 amino acids. V lost 6 bases and J lost 2, with 15 bases in between. The DNA of the CDR3 is TGTGCCAGCAGGCCTACAAGAGCCTACACAGATACGCAGTATTTT. Protein product: CASRPTRAYTDTQYF.

This rearrangement joins TRBV5-4 to TRBJ1-2; tentatively, D is TRBD1 (5 bases). V lost 3 bases and J 2 bases, leaving 17 bases between the germline ends. Germline values: CDR1 SGHNT, CDR2 YYREEE (reference sequence). The CDR3 is 16 residues long. The CDR3 sequence: CASSSLHKGRNYGYTF. The DNA of the CDR3 is TGTGCCAGCAGCTCCCTACATAAGGGGCGGAACTATGGCTACACCTTC.

This clone was found once. V usage is TRBV10-3 and J usage is TRBJ2-1, with D perhaps being TRBD1 or TRBD2 (5 bases each). Germline CDR1 reads ENHRY; CDR2 reads SYGVKD. The CDR3 spans 13 residues. Trimming shortened V by 6 bases and J by 7 bases, and 13 bases separated the two germline ends. The CDR3 nucleotides read TGTGCCATCAGATGGGGGACGGGAAATGAGCAGTTCTTC. This translates into CAIRWGTGNEQFF.

CDR3 protein: CASIETSGLYNEQFF. The CDR3 coding sequence is TGTGCCAGCATCGAGACTAGCGGGCTCTACAATGAGCAGTTCTTC. The V gene is TRBV6-6, the J gene TRBJ2-1; 10 nucleotides agree with TRBD2. V lost 7 bases to trimming and J lost 3 bases; unmatched junction nucleotides: 6. The CDR3 has 15 residues. Looked up from germline, CDR1 is MNHNY and CDR2 is SVGAGI (reference sequence).